Listed here are 22 T cell receptor beta chains from one sample, sequenced in a study of blood T cell repertoires in COVID-19. Method: immunoSEQ multiplex PCR; TCRdb's copy keeps in-frame clones and lacks some. In the table there are roughly 100,000 clones, approximately 86% of which are singletons. Sequences were obtained from peripheral blood. The receptors were gathered from a woman aged 45-59 years with COVID-19, enrolled during active disease.

This clone has a single count. The chain links TRBV5-1 to TRBJ2-5, with 10 bases matching TRBD1. The CDR3 length is 15 residues. Trimming at V came to 3 bases and at J to 2 bases, leaving 4 bases not matched to a gene. Germline loops: CDR1 SGHRS, CDR2 YFSETQ. For the CDR3, the DNA is TGCGCCAGCAGCTGGGCGGGACAGGGGCAAGAGACCCAGTACTTC. Translated, it gives CASSWAGQGQETQYF.

The chain couples TRBV5-1 to TRBJ1-6; possibly TRBD1 for D (6 bases). Germline loops: CDR1 SGHRS, CDR2 YFSETQ. V lost 0 bases, J lost 8 bases, and 9 bases lay in between. This CDR3 contains 14 residues. This CDR3 reads CASSLGRGYSPLHF. CDR3 in DNA: TGCGCCAGCAGCTTGGGCAGGGGTTATTCACCCCTCCACTTT. The complete variable domain, with remaining parts taken from reference TRBV5-1 and TRBJ1-6, reads KAGVTQTPRYLIKTRGQQVTLSCSPISGHRSVSWYQQTPGQGLQFLFEYFSETQRNKGNFPGRFSGRQFSNSRSEMNVSTLELGDSALYLCASSLGRGYSPLHFGNGTRLTVT.

This rearrangement joins TRBV19 to TRBJ1-2; 7 bases are shared with TRBD1. Trimming removed 11 bases from V and 7 bases from J; junction bases left unmatched: 13. The CDR3 covers 13 residues. From germline, CDR1 is LNHDA and CDR2 SQIVND (reference sequence). In DNA form, the CDR3 reads TGTGCCGGTTACCTCGGGACAGAGGGTGGCTACACCTTC. Amino acids: CAGYLGTEGGYTF.

The chain couples TRBV5-1 to TRBJ1-6; 10 positions match TRBD1. The CDR3 has 16 residues. Germline lookup yields CDR1 SGHRS and CDR2 YFSETQ. V shed 2 bases, J shed 8 bases, and the junction held 7 bases outside the gene matches. Written as DNA, the CDR3 is TGCGCCAGCAGCTTAGGACAGGGGGGTGGCGATTCACCCCTCCACTTT. The encoded protein is CASSLGQGGGDSPLHF.

The rearrangement links TRBV10-3 to TRBJ2-2; 7 nucleotides line up with TRBD1. There are 14 residues in the CDR3. Germline V gives CDR1 ENHRY, CDR2 SYGVKD. The J segment lost 4 bases and the V segment lost 5 bases, leaving 4 bases of the junction unmatched. The CDR3 spells CAISPSGGTGELFF. DNA for the CDR3: TGTGCCATCAGTCCCTCAGGGGGCACCGGGGAGCTGTTTTTT.

V gene TRBV11-2 combines with J gene TRBJ1-1; 10 nucleotides match TRBD1. Germline CDR1 and CDR2: SGHAT and FQNNGV. The trim removed 5 bases at V and 0 bases at J, leaving 12 bases unmatched. The CDR3 consists of 18 residues. CDR3 sequence reads: CASSPRGQGTLMNTEAFF. In DNA, the CDR3 is TGTGCCAGCAGCCCGCGGGGACAGGGGACCCTCATGAACACTGAAGCTTTCTTT.

This chain links TRBV19 with TRBJ2-5; 9 nucleotides agree with TRBD2. J was trimmed by 5 bases and V by 1 base; bases with no gene match: 14. The germline CDR1 and CDR2 sequences are LNHDA and SQIVND (reference sequence). The CDR3 is 18 amino acids. The CDR3 nucleotides are TGTGCCAGTAGTATAGCTGGTTTTCTAGCGGGGTCTGCGGAGACCCAGTACTTC. It specifies CASSIAGFLAGSAETQYF.

This clone was counted between two and nine times. The chain combines TRBV12-3 or TRBV12-4 with TRBJ1-2; TRBD1 is a possible D gene (6 bases). The CDR3 sequence is 13 residues long. The V end lost 7 bases, the J end lost 2 bases, and 11 bases lay between the germline ends. The CDR3 region has the DNA TGTGCCAGCACCACCGGGACAAACTATGGCTACACCTTC. Translated: CASTTGTNYGYTF.

This chain joins TRBV10-3 and TRBJ2-1, with a possible D match to TRBD1 (7 bases). This CDR3 spans 16 amino acids. V gave up 3 bases and J gave up 6 bases, with 18 bases separating them. In germline, CDR1 is ENHRY, CDR2 SYGVKD. CDR3 in amino acids: CAISEIDRAGGNEQFF. The CDR3, as DNA: TGTGCCATCAGTGAAATCGACAGGGCCGGGGGCAATGAGCAGTTCTTC.

The gene calls are TRBV10-3 and TRBJ1-1; D unresolved. The V gene's germline CDR1 is ENHRY and CDR2 SYGVKD. The CDR3 contains 13 residues. V was trimmed by 10 bases and J by 8 bases, leaving 20 bases between them. DNA for the CDR3: TGTGCCAGTCACGAGGCGGATCGCCTGGAAGCTTTCTTT. As protein: CASHEADRLEAFF.

This clone was counted once. This chain connects TRBV7-6 to TRBJ2-1, with 11 bases fitting TRBD2. CDR1 SGHVS and CDR2 FNYEAQ come from the germline V gene. The junction had 7 bases not matched to a gene; V was cut back by 5 bases and J by 4 bases. The CDR3 loop spans 16 amino acids. CDR3 residues: CASSPNSGGAYNEQFF. The DNA for the CDR3 is TGTGCCAGCAGCCCAAATAGCGGGGGGGCTTACAATGAGCAGTTCTTC.

The chain links TRBV9 to TRBJ1-1; 9 bases are a match to TRBD1. Unmatched junction bases numbered 5, after V lost 0 bases and J lost 2 bases. Germline V lookup: CDR1 SGDLS, CDR2 YYNGEE. This CDR3 has 16 amino acids. In DNA, the CDR3 is TGTGCCAGCAGCGTAGTACAGGGGGCTCATAACACTGAAGCTTTCTTT. Translation gives CASSVVQGAHNTEAFF.

This sequence joins TRBV25-1 and TRBJ1-6; tentative D call: TRBD1 (6 bases). V lost 6 bases and J 7 bases, leaving 10 bases between the germline ends. Germline V lookup: CDR1 MGHDK, CDR2 SYGVNS. This CDR3 has 13 residues. This chain's CDR3 is CASSPGTNSPLHF. CDR3 bases: TGTGCCAGCAGCCCCGGGACAAATTCACCCCTCCACTTT.

The chain couples TRBV3-1 (or the pseudogene TRBV3-2) to TRBJ2-1; TRBD1 agrees at 8 bases. V shed 4 bases, J shed 1 base, and the junction held 6 bases outside the gene matches. Germline V gene data show CDR1 as LGHDT and CDR2 as YNNKEL (reference sequence). This CDR3 has 16 residues. CDR3 in amino acids: CASSPGQGLSYNEQFF. As DNA, the CDR3 is TGTGCCAGCAGCCCCGGACAGGGTCTATCCTACAATGAGCAGTTCTTC.

The gene calls are TRBV5-1 and TRBJ2-3; TRBD1 agrees at 8 bases. Germline V CDR1 and CDR2: SGHRS, YFSETQ. The CDR3 totals 15 residues. After removal of 3 bases from V and 1 base from J, the junction contained 4 bases not matched to a gene. Here the CDR3 DNA reads TGCGCCAGCAGCTCCCCGGACAGGGGCACAGATACGCAGTATTTT. Protein: CASSSPDRGTDTQYF. Filled out from reference TRBV5-1 and TRBJ2-3, the complete variable domain reads KAGVTQTPRYLIKTRGQQVTLSCSPISGHRSVSWYQQTPGQGLQFLFEYFSETQRNKGNFPGRFSGRQFSNSRSEMNVSTLELGDSALYLCASSSPDRGTDTQYFGPGTRLTVL.

This clone was counted once. The rearrangement links TRBV19 to TRBJ2-1; possibly TRBD2 for D (5 bases). Trimming took 1 base from V and 1 from J, leaving 11 bases between them. There are 16 residues in the CDR3. From germline, CDR1 is LNHDA and CDR2 SQIVND (reference sequence). The chain's CDR3 is CASSIAPRTSYNEQFF. CDR3 nucleotide sequence: TGTGCCAGTAGTATAGCCCCCCGGACTTCCTACAATGAGCAGTTCTTC.

This sequence joins TRBV3-1 (or the pseudogene TRBV3-2) and TRBJ1-6; D is unclear. Germline V CDR1 and CDR2: LGHDT, YNNKEL (reference sequence). Trimming shortened V by 1 base and J by 8 bases, and 12 bases separated the two germline ends. The CDR3 spans 15 residues. This chain's CDR3 is CASSQGPSGYSPLHF. In DNA form, the CDR3 reads TGTGCCAGCAGCCAAGGCCCGAGCGGATATTCACCCCTCCACTTT.

CDR3 DNA sequence: TGTGCCAGCAGTTTACAGGGGTATGGCTACACCTTC. Protein: CASSLQGYGYTF. This rearrangement joins TRBV27 to TRBJ1-2; D is perhaps TRBD1 (6 bases). Germline V CDR1 and CDR2: MNHEY, SMNVEV (reference sequence). V dropped 2 bases and J dropped 5 bases, with 6 bases sitting between them. The CDR3 has 12 residues.

This chain connects TRBV6-6 to TRBJ1-5; D not certain. Deletions cut 6 bases from V and 3 bases from J, with 12 bases between. This CDR3 has 14 residues. CDR1 and CDR2 (germline): MNHNY, SVGAGI (reference sequence). CDR3: CASSQDLPNQPQHF. In nucleotides, the CDR3 is TGTGCCAGCAGCCAGGATCTGCCCAATCAGCCCCAGCATTTT.

V gene TRBV28 combines with J gene TRBJ2-7; 10 bases fit TRBD1. The CDR3 extends over 15 amino acids. Germline values: CDR1 MDHEN, CDR2 SYDVKM. The ends lost 2 bases at V and 6 bases at J; junction bases unmatched: 7. The CDR3, as DNA: TGTGCCAGCAGTTTAACTGGGACAGGGGTCGCCGAGCAGTACTTC. This encodes CASSLTGTGVAEQYF.

The chain is built from TRBV5-3 and TRBJ1-1; perhaps TRBD1 as D (5 bases). TRBV5-3 is identified as an open reading frame with a role that is uncertain. The CDR3 totals 14 residues. Trimming left V 4 bases short and J 8 bases short, with 18 bases between. CDR3 loop: CARSGQTGEVEAFF. The CDR3 coding sequence is TGTGCCAGAAGCGGCCAAACAGGAGAGGTGGAAGCTTTCTTT.

The chain uses TRBV11-1 and TRBJ2-1, with 9 bases that match TRBD1. This CDR3 is 17 amino acids long. V was pared by 0 bases and J by 3 bases, with 6 bases of the junction left unmatched. The germline gives CDR1 SGHAT, CDR2 FQDESV (reference sequence). The chain's CDR3 is CASSLAGWTGDYNEQFF. CDR3 nucleotide sequence: TGTGCCAGCAGCTTAGCGGGATGGACAGGGGACTACAATGAGCAGTTCTTC.